One TCR beta chain is described in this entry. The target of this receptor is not known. Per-base qualities were not stored, and no clone one base away is much larger. This record comes from a study of shared clonotypes between healthy human individuals (dated by TCRdb to about 2020). For the wider study: A couple of women and a few men aged 18 to 49 years were included in the cohort. Per donor, three plates each were used for CD4 naive and CD4 memory, two for CD8 naive, and one for CD8 memory. To estimate repertoire size and how much clonotypes are shared between individuals, the study performed deep sequencing of blood TCR repertoires from about 5 healthy adults. To increase sequencing depth and limit assay-specific biases, different laboratories used diverse techniques to prepare libraries and sequence TCR repertoires. Per donor, leukapheresis produced somewhere between about 0.9 and 9 billion PBMCs. The paper's findings and limits, for the study overall: Pairwise subsampling led to the expectation that sequencing depth would affect the degree of clonotype sharing among donors. Sampling was restricted to blood, and TCR repertoires in tissue are likely to differ from TCR repertoires in blood. Even with the large sequencing depth, rarefaction of the sorted-subset datasets indicated that sequencing was incomplete. Because the study included only a small number of donors, the genetic and exposure-history diversity represented was limited. Larger estimated clonotype richness was generally found for naive subsets than for memory subsets. About 5% of naive CD4, 3% to 3.5% of naive CD8, approximately 2% of memory CD4, and approximately 0.4% of memory CD8 clonotypes were shared across a few donors. Compared with non-shared clonotypes, the clonotypes found in all four sorted-subset donors had higher generation probabilities.

The CDR3 runs 12 amino acids, cysteine and phenylalanine included. The entry retains the CDR3 DNA only, 36 bases that are in frame from base 1. The V end loses 6 bases and the J end loses 8 bases, and a stretch of 15 bases separates them. CDR1 and CDR2 were assigned from the germline V gene as SQVTM and ANQGSEA. Using the deep immunoSEQ assay, TCR CDR3 regions were amplified from genomic DNA by multiplex PCR. Extracted genomic DNA from each cell subset was distributed evenly across all wells of several immunoSEQ 96-well plates, and each plate was treated as a replicate. For sorted subsets, each replicate PCR was loaded with about 0.2 ug genomic DNA, equivalent to 30,000 or so T cell genomes. The purified libraries were quantified using a Qubit 3.0 fluorometer, sized with a Bioanalyzer 2100, and then quantified again using the KAPA Library Quantification kit. Every immunoSEQ 96-well plate was sequenced on a dedicated single-read 150-cycle Illumina NextSeq 550 flow cell. On the study's bioinformatics: Because the immunoSEQ output held only junctional sequences and lacked quality scores, the filtering could not match the filtering applied to full-length reads. To assign V/J genes and CDR3, sequences were annotated against IMGT germline references using PyIR, a Python wrapper for IgBLAST v1.9. Reads were removed for weak V/J assignments (E-value above 1e-6), missing CDR3, stop codons, out-of-frame junctions, or ambiguous translated residues. V3J clonotypes were defined as sequences sharing an identical inferred V gene, J gene, and CDR3 amino acid sequence. Percentage overlap between repertoires was calculated by dividing the number of shared unique clonotypes by the size of the smaller repertoire. Richness of each repertoire was evaluated using RTK rarefaction, the Chao1 estimator, and Recon v2.1 estimates of unobserved clonotypes. Generation probabilities were computed with OLGA for all TCRbeta clonotypes obtained by the gDNA method from a handful of donors. The clones in this table, taken by TCRdb from immuneACCESS, are in-frame only. Not every clone is retained; where verified, under half of the shortfall comes from an unresolved V gene, and the cause of the rest is unknown. V, J and clone size derive from that table, while D and trimming were established from the DNA sequence. This sample lists 1.5 million to 2.5 million clones; about 95% were detected once. Together, the top ten hold 1% to 1.5% of the sample.

CD8 naive samples were CD45RO-negative cells positively selected for CCR7, giving a CD45RA+CCR7+ population that excluded TemRA cells. The donors were healthy, HIV-negative adults with no recently reported acute infections or vaccinations. Only Caucasian adults living in Nashville, Tennessee, USA were represented among the donors. Blood was collected by leukapheresis, and PBMCs were isolated by Ficoll-Histopaque density gradient centrifugation and then cryopreserved in liquid nitrogen vapor phase. Analytical flow cytometry was used to check the purity and quantity of each magnetically sorted T cell population. From each sorted fraction, genomic DNA was isolated and quantified by UV absorbance on a Nanodrop 2000c.

The sequence came from a man between 18 and 35 years old in good health. Recombination connected TRBV29-1 to TRBJ2-3; TRBD2 might be the D gene, on 6 matching bases. Sequencing was done on a sample of naive CD8+ T cells sorted from blood. In the paper's terms, the cell subset or site label means: CD45RA+CCR7+. The sequenced DNA: TGCAGCGTGACCCTTGGGGGAGGTACGCAGTATTTT. The resulting protein is CSVTLGGGTQYF.